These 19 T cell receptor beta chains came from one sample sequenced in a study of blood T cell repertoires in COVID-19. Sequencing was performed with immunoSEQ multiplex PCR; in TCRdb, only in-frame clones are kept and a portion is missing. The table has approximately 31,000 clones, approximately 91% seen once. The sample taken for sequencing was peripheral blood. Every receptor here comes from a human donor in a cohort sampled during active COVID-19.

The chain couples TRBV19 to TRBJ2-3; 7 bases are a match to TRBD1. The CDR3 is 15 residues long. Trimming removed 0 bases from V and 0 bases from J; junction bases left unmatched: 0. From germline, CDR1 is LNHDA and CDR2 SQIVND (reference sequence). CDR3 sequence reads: CASSIEQGSTDTQYF. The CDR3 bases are TGTGCCAGTAGTATAGAACAGGGGAGCACAGATACGCAGTATTTT.

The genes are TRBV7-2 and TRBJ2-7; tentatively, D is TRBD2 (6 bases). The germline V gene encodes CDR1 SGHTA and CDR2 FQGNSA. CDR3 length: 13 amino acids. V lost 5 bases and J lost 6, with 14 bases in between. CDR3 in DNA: TGTGCCAGCAGCCCGAGACTAGTCGGCGAGCAGTACTTC. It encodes CASSPRLVGEQYF.

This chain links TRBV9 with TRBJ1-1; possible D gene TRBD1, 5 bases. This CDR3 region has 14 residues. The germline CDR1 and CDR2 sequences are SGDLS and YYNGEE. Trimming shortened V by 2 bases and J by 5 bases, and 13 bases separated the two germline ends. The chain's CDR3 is CASSVFAGTTEAFF. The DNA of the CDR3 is TGTGCCAGCAGCGTTTTTGCAGGGACTACTGAAGCTTTCTTT.

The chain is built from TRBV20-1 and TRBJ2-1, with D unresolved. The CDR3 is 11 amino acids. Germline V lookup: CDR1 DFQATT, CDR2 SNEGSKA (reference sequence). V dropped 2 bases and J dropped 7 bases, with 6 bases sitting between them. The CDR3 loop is CSARSWNEQFF. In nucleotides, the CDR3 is TGCAGTGCTAGAAGCTGGAATGAGCAGTTCTTC.

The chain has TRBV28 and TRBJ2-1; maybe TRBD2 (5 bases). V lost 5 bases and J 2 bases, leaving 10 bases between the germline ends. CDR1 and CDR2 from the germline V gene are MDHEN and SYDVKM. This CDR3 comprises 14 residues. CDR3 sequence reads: CASSLDGTYNEQFF. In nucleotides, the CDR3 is TGTGCCAGCAGTCTTGACGGGACCTACAATGAGCAGTTCTTC.

CDR3 region: CASSLDSGASNTGELFF. DNA of the CDR3: TGTGCCAGCAGCTTGGATAGCGGGGCATCGAACACCGGGGAGCTGTTTTTT. The chain combines TRBV11-2 with TRBJ2-2; 8 nucleotides match TRBD2. J gave up 0 bases and V 3 bases, and 6 bases lay outside the gene matches. Per the germline V gene, CDR1 is SGHAT and CDR2 is FQNNGV. The CDR3 is made up of 17 amino acids.

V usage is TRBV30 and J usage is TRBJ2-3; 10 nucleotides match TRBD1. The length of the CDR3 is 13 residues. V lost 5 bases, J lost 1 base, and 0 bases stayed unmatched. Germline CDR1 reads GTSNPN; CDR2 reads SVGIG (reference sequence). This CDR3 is CAWGTGGTDTQYF. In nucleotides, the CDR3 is TGTGCCTGGGGGACAGGGGGCACAGATACGCAGTATTTT.

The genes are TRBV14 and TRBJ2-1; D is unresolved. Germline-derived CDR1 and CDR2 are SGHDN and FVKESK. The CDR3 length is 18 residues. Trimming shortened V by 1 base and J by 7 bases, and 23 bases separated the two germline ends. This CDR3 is CASSQVGALRLLGNEQFF. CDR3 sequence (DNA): TGTGCCAGCAGCCAAGTTGGAGCGCTTCGACTGCTCGGTAATGAGCAGTTCTTC.

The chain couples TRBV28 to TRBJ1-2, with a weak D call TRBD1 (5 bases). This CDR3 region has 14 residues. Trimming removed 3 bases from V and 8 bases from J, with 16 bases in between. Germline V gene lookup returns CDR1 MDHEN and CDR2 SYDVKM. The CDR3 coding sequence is TGTGCCAGCAGTTTGTCGGGCGGGGCGAGGGGCTACACCTTC. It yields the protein CASSLSGGARGYTF.

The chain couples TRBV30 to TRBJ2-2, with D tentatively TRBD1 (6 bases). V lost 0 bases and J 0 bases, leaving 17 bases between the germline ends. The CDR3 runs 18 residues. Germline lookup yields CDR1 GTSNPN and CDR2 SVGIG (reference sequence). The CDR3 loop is CAWSVLTGWFANTGELFF. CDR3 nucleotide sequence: TGTGCCTGGAGTGTATTGACAGGATGGTTCGCGAACACCGGGGAGCTGTTTTTT. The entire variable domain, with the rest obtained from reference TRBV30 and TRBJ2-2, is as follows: SQTIHQWPATLVQPVGSPLSLECTVEGTSNPNLYWYRQAAGRGLQLLFYSVGIGQISSEVPQNLSASRPQDRQFILSSKKLLLSDSGFYLCAWSVLTGWFANTGELFFGEGSRLTVL.

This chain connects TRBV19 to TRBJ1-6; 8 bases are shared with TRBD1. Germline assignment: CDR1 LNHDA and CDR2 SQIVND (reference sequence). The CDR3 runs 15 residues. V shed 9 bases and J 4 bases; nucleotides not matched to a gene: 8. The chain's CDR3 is CASGQGNYYNSPLHF. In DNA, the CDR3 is TGTGCCAGCGGACAGGGAAACTATTATAATTCACCCCTCCACTTT.

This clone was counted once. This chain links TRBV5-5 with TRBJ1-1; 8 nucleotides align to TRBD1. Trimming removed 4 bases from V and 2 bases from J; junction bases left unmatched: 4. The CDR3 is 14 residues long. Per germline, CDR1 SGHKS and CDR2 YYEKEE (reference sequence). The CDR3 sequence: CASSLTGDNTEAFF. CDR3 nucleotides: TGTGCCAGCAGCCTGACAGGGGACAACACTGAAGCTTTCTTT.

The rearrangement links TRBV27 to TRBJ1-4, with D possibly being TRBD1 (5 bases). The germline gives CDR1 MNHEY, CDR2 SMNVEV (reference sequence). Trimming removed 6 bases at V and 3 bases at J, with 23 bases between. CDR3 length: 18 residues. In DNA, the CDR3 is TGTGCCAGCAGGGGGTTGGGGGGGGGATGGGGGGCTAATGAAAAACTGTTTTTT. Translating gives CASRGLGGGWGANEKLFF.

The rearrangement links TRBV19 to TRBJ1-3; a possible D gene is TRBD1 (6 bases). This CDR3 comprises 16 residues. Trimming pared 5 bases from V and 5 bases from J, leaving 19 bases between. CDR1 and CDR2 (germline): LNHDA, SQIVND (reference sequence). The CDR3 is CASSLTIQGTRNTIYF. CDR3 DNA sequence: TGTGCCAGTAGTTTGACGATTCAGGGGACTAGAAACACCATATATTTT. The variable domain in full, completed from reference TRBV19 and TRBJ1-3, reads DGGITQSPKYLFRKEGQNVTLSCEQNLNHDAMYWYRQDPGQGLRLIYYSQIVNDFQKGDIAEGYSVSREKKESFPLTVTSAQKNPTAFYLCASSLTIQGTRNTIYFGEGSWLTVV.

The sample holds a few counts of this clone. The CDR3 region has the DNA TGTGCCAGCAGCTTAGACCTATTGGCGGGAGCTCCGGGTGAGCAGTTCTTC. Its translation: CASSLDLLAGAPGEQFF. V gene TRBV11-3 combines with J gene TRBJ2-1, with 7 bases identical to TRBD2. V lost 0 bases, J lost 9 bases, and 14 bases stayed unmatched. The CDR3 totals 17 residues. Germline CDR1 SGHNT, CDR2 YENEEA.

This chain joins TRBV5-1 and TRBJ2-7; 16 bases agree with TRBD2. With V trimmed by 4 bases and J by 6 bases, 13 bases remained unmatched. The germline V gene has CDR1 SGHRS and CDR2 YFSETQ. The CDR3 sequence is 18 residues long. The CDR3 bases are TGCGCCAGCAGCCCTGGGACTAGCGGGAGGGCCGAGGGTCGCGAGCAGTACTTC. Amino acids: CASSPGTSGRAEGREQYF. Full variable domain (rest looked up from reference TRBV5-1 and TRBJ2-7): KAGVTQTPRYLIKTRGQQVTLSCSPISGHRSVSWYQQTPGQGLQFLFEYFSETQRNKGNFPGRFSGRQFSNSRSEMNVSTLELGDSALYLCASSPGTSGRAEGREQYFGPGTRLTVT.

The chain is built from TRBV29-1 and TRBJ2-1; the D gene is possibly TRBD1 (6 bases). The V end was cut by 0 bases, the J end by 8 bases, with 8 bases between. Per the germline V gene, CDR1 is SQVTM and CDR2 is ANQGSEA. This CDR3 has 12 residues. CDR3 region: CSVEDYRDEQFF. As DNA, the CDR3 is TGCAGCGTTGAAGATTACAGGGATGAGCAGTTCTTC.

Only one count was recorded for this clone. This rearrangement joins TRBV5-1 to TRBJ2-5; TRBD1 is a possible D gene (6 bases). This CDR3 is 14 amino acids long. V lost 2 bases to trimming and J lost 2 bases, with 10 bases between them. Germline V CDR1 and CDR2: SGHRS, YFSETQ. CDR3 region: CASSLLTGQETQYF. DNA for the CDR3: TGCGCCAGCAGCTTATTGACAGGTCAAGAGACCCAGTACTTC.

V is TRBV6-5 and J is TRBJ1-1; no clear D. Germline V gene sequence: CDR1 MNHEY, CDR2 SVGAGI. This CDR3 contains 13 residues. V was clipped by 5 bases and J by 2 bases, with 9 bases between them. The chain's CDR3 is CASSSTGNTEAFF. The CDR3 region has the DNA TGTGCCAGCAGTAGTACGGGTAACACTGAAGCTTTCTTT.